This TCR beta chain is from a study of human T cells and chemical hapten exposure listed by TCRdb under 2021. A note on the overall study: For sensitization, 2% DPC in acetone was applied to an approximately 2 cm by approximately 2 cm area of upper inner arm skin. Most of the patients in the cohort were female, and the cohort covered alopecia areata with under or over 50% scalp involvement, alopecia totalis and alopecia universalis. This study followed changes in the peripheral blood TCR repertoire in vivo during primary and secondary sensitization of alopecia patients to the hapten diphenylcyclopropenone (DPC). Patch testing was performed on the upper back with Finn chambers containing 0.01% DPC, and the patch tests were scored after 6 days according to International Contact Dermatitis Research Group standards. Blood was sampled from patients pre-sensitization (week 0) and at 2, 6 and about 24 weeks after DPC sensitization. Throughout the study period of 20 to 30 weeks, patients also received therapeutic DPC doses to the scalp every week. Some 29 alopecia patients provided blood for TCR sequencing at one to four time points (pre-sensitization, 2, 6 and 24 weeks). The libraries were sequenced as a pool, and the TCR yield per sample differed mostly because of small variations in library volumes within the pool.

According to the germline V gene, CDR1 reads LGHNT and CDR2 reads FRNRAP. V loses 1 base, J loses 4 bases, and the germline ends lie 4 bases apart. Its CDR3 holds 12 amino acids, cysteine through phenylalanine. Only the CDR3 region is kept as DNA, spanning 36 bases read in frame from base 1. Receptor libraries were prepared by RACE. Data came from a NextSeq 500. During library preparation, unique molecular identifiers were attached to individual cDNA molecules so that TCRs could be counted in a quantitative, reproducible way. Each blood RNA sample was used to sequence both TCR alpha and TCR beta chains. In the original analysis: The median number of TCRs per sample was 90,000 to 100,000, ranging from about 23,224 to 700,000. The Decombinator software suite was used to annotate V, J and CDR3 in the TCR reads. To make PS versus PT1 abundance plots, every sample was subsampled to the same number of TCRs (28,000). Expanded TCRs were defined as absent before sensitization and observed at least eight times at the 2-week time point. The raw public data were reprocessed by TCRdb itself: fastp quality trimming at Q25, MiXCR clonotype calling, in-frame beta chains only. Entries that share a CDR3 protein sequence are merged under the most common genes and DNA. TCRdb, rather than the study authors, made the V and J calls. This sample gives 350,000 to 450,000 distinct CDR3 sequences in total; 5.1% of them show up just once. The biggest ten clones account for roughly 2.6% of the sample.

Regarding this clonotype: The antigen it recognizes is unknown. Base qualities are missing; no much larger clone stands one base away.

The time point label of this sample denotes: pre-sensitization, week 0. The treatment or condition label of this sample denotes: therapeutic diphenylcyclopropenone sensitization with weekly scalp DPC. At every patch-test visit, the blood draw took place before the patch test was put on. Patients were considered eligible if aged 18 to 70, diagnosed with alopecia and deemed suitable for DPC therapy, and patients were excluded if pregnant. Total RNA was extracted from unfractionated whole blood collected in Tempus Blood RNA tubes. Overall results and qualifications from the work: A positive correlation was found between the number of PT1 expanded TCRs and patch test score, with significance reached at thresholds 8, 16 and 32 but not 4. No change with DPC sensitization was found in the number of TCRs above 1 in 1000 frequency, and no evidence of global repertoire structure alterations was found. Because every patient had alopecia, a presumed autoimmune disease, the patients' immune response might differ from that of healthy individuals. Significantly more large CDR3 similarity clusters were formed by expanded TCRs than by pre-sensitization or healthy control sets, consistent with antigen-driven responses. After repeated subsampling, the strength of the expansion versus patch-test correlation and the threshold at which it became significant changed.

Here the chain combines TRBV12-5 and TRBJ1-1; the D gene is unclear. Sequenced material: whole blood, taken in connection with sensitization to the hapten diphenylcyclopropenone (DPC). The sequence was obtained from a woman in her fifties or sixties with alopecia areata. Some clones in this sample may be carry-over from other donors' samples. The nucleotide sequence reads as follows: TGTGCTAGTGGTTTGGCACCCACTGAAGCTTTCTTT. Translated, this gives CASGLAPTEAFF.